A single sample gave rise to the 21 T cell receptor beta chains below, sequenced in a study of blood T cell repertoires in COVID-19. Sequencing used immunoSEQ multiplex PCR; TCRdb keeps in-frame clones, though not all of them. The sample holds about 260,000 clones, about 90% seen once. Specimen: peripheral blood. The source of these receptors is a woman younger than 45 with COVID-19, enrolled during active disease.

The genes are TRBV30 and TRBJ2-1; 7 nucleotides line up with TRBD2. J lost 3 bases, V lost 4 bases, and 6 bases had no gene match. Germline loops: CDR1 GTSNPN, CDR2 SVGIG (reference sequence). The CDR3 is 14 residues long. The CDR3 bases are TGTGCCTGGACGGGCGGGAGTGGCTACAATGAGCAGTTCTTC. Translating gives CAWTGGSGYNEQFF.

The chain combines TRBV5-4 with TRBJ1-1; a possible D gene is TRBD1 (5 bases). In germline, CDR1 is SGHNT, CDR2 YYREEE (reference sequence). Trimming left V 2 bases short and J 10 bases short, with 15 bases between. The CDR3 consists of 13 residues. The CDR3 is CASSFDRRWVAFF. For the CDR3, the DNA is TGTGCCAGCAGCTTCGACAGACGATGGGTAGCTTTCTTT.

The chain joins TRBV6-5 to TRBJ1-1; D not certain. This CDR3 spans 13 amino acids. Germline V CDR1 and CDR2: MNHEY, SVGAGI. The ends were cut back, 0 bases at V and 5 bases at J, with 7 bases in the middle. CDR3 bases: TGTGCCAGCAGTTACTCTGGGAGAACTGAAGCTTTCTTT. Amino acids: CASSYSGRTEAFF.

The CDR3 loop is CASSQDSMKETQYF. The CDR3 nucleotides read TGTGCCAGCAGCCAAGATAGTATGAAGGAGACCCAGTACTTC. The genes are TRBV3-1 (or the pseudogene TRBV3-2) and TRBJ2-5; D not resolved. CDR3 length: 14 residues. The V gene's germline CDR1 is LGHDT and CDR2 YNNKEL (reference sequence). V gave up 0 bases and J gave up 5 bases, with 10 bases separating them.

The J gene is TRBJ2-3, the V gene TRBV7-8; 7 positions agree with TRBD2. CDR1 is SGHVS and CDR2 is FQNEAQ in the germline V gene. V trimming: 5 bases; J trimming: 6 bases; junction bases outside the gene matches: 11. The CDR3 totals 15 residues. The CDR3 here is CASSLGRGGLDTQYF. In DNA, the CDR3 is TGTGCCAGCAGCCTCGGTCGCGGGGGACTGGATACGCAGTATTTT. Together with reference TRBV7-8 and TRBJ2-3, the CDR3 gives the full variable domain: GAGVSQSPRYKVAKRGQDVALRCDPISGHVSLFWYQQALGQGPEFLTYFQNEAQLDKSGLPSDRFFAERPEGSVSTLKIQRTQQEDSAVYLCASSLGRGGLDTQYFGPGTRLTVL.

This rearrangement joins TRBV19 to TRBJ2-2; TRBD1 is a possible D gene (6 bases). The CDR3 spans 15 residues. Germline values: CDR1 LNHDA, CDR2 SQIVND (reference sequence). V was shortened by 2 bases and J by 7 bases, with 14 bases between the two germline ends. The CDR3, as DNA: TGTGCCAGTAGTATATTCCTGACAGGAGTCGGGGAGCTGTTTTTT. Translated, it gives CASSIFLTGVGELFF.

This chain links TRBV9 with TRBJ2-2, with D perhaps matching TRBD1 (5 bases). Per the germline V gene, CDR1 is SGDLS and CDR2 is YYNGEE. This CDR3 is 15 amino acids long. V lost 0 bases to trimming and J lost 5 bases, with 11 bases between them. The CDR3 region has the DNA TGTGCCAGCAGCGTAGTTTCAGGGCGGACCGGGGAGCTGTTTTTT. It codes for CASSVVSGRTGELFF.

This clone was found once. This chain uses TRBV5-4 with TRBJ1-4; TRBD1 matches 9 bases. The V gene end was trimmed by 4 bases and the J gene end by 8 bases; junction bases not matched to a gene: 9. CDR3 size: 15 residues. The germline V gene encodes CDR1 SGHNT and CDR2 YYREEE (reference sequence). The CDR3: CASSARDRDQEKLFF. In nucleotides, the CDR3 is TGTGCCAGCAGCGCCCGGGACAGGGATCAGGAAAAACTGTTTTTT.

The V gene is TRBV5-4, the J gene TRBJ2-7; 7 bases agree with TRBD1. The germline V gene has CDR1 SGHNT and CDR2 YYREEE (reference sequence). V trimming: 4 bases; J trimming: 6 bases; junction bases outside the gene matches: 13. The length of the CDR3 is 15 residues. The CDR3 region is CASSRAPGTDSEQYF. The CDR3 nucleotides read TGTGCCAGCAGCCGAGCCCCCGGGACAGATTCCGAGCAGTACTTC.

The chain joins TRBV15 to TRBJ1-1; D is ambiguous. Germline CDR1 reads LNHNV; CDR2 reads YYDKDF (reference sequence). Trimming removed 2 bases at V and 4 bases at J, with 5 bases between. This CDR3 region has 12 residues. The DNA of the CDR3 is TGTGCCACCAGCAGACGAGGCACTGAAGCTTTCTTT. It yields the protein CATSRRGTEAFF. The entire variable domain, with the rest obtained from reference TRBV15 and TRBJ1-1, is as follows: DAMVIQNPRYQVTQFGKPVTLSCSQTLNHNVMYWYQQKSSQAPKLLFHYYDKDFNNEADTPDNFQSRRPNTSFCFLDIRSPGLGDTAMYLCATSRRGTEAFFGQGTRLTVV.

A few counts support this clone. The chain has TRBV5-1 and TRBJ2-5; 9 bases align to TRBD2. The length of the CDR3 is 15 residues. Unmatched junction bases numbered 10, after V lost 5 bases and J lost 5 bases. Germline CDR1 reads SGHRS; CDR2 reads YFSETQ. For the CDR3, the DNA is TGCGCCAGCAGTCTGGACAGCGGGAGGCGGGAGACCCAGTACTTC. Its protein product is CASSLDSGRRETQYF. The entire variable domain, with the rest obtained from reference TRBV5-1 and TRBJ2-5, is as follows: KAGVTQTPRYLIKTRGQQVTLSCSPISGHRSVSWYQQTPGQGLQFLFEYFSETQRNKGNFPGRFSGRQFSNSRSEMNVSTLELGDSALYLCASSLDSGRRETQYFGPGTRLLVL.

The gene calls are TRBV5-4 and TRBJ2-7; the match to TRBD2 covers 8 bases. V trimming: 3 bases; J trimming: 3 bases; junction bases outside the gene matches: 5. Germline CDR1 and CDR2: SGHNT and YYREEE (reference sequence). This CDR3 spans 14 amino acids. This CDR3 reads CASSSGRADYEQYF. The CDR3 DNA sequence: TGTGCCAGCAGCTCCGGGAGGGCGGACTACGAGCAGTACTTC.

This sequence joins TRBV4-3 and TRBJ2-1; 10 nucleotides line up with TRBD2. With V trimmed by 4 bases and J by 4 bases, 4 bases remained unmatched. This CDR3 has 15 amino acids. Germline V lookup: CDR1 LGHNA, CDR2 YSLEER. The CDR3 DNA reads TGCGCCAGCAGCCCTGGACTAGCGGAGTACAATGAGCAGTTCTTC. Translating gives CASSPGLAEYNEQFF.

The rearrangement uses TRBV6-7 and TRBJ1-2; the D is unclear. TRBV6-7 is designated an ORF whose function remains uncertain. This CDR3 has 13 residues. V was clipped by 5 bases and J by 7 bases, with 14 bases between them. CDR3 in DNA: TGTGCCAGCAGTGGGGAGGAGGCAGGTGGCTACACCTTC. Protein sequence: CASSGEEAGGYTF.

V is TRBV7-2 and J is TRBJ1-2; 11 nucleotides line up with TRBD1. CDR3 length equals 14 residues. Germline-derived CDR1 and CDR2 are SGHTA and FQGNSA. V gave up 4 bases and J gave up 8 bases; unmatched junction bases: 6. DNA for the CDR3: TGTGCCAGCAGCTCCGGACAGGGGGCGCAGGGCTACACCTTC. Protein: CASSSGQGAQGYTF.

The CDR3 sequence is CAWSPGGYEQYF. CDR3 coding DNA: TGTGCCTGGAGTCCAGGGGGATACGAGCAGTACTTC. The V gene is TRBV30, the J gene TRBJ2-7, with 7 bases fitting TRBD1. V was clipped by 2 bases and J by 4 bases; unmatched bases: 2. Germline lookup yields CDR1 GTSNPN and CDR2 SVGIG (reference sequence). CDR3 length: 12 amino acids.

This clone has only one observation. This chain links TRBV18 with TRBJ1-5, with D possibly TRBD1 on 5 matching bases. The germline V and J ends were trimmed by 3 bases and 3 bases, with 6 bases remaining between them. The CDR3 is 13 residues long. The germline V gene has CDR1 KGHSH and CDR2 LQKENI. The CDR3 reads CASSPTVNQPQHF. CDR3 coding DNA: TGTGCCAGCTCACCGACAGTCAATCAGCCCCAGCATTTT.

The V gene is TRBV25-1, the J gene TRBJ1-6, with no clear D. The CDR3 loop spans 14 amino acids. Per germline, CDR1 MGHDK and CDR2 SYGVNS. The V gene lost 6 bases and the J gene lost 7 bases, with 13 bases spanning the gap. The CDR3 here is CASRRELGNSPLHF. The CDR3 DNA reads TGTGCCAGCAGAAGGGAGCTGGGGAATTCACCCCTCCACTTT.

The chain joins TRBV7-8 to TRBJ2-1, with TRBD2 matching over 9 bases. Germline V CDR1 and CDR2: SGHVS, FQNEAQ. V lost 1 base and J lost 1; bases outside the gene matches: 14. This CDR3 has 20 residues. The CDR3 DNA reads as TGTGCCAGCAGCTTAGGCCTAATTGGGCGGGAGGGAAATTCCTACAATGAGCAGTTCTTC. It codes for CASSLGLIGREGNSYNEQFF.

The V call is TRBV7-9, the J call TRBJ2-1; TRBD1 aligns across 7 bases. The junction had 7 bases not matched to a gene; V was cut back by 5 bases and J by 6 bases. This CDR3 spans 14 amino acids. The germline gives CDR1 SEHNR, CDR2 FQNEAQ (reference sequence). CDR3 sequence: CASSPRDSPNEQFF. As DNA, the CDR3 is TGTGCCAGCAGCCCACGGGACAGTCCCAATGAGCAGTTCTTC.

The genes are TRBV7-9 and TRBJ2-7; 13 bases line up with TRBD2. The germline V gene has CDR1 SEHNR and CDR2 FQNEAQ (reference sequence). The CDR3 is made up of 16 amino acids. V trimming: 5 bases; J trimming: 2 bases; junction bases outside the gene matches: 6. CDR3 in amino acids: CASSPSGTSGTYEQYF. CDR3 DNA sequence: TGTGCCAGCAGCCCTTCCGGGACTAGCGGGACCTACGAGCAGTACTTC.